This TCR beta chain emerged from a study of CD8+ T cells in alopecia areata. Study information: The drug, tofacitinib, lasted 6 to 18 months, followed by 6 months off drug.

Study-wide results and caveats: Higher clonality and more expanded CD8+ clones appeared in lesional than normal scalp. Sequence data from scalp samples additionally include resident alphabeta T cells of normal skin.

Lesional scalp punch biopsies and peripheral blood were collected from alopecia areata patients. For this clone: What it recognizes is unknown.

CDR1 MNHEY and CDR2 SMNVEV come from the germline V gene (reference sequence). V trimming: 5 bases; J trimming: 13 bases; junction bases outside the gene matches: 7. The CDR3 totals 13 residues. Sequencing used cDNA as its template, made by extracting RNA and reverse transcribing it. Libraries were prepared by immunoSEQ multiplex PCR; TCRdb keeps only in-frame clonotypes and omits some of them. In the table there are about 150,000 clones, around 47% of which are singletons. The chain employs TRBV27 and TRBJ2-1; 11 nucleotides line up with TRBD2. The clonotype comes from a human donor with alopecia areata. The material sequenced was CD4+ T cells sorted from blood. This CDR3 is CASSPLAGVFQFF. CDR3 nucleotides: TGTGCCAGCAGTCCACTAGCGGGAGTTTTTCAGTTCTTC.